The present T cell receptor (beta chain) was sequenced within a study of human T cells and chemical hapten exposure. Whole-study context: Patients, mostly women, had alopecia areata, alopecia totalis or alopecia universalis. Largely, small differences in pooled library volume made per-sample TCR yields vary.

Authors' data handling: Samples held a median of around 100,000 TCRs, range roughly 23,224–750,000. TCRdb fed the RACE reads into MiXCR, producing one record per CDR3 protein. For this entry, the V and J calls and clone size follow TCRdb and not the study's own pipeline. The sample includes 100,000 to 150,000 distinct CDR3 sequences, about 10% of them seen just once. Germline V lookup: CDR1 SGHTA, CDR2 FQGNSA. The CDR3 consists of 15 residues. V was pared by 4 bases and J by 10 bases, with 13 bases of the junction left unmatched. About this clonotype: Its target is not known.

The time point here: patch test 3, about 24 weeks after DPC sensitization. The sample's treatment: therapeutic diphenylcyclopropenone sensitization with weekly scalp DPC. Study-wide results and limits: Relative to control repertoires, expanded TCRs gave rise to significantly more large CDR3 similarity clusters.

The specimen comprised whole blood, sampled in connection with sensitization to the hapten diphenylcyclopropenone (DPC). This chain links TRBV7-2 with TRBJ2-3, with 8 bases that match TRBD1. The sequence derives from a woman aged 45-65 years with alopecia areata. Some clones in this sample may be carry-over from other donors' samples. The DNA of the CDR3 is TGTGCCAGCAGCTCCCCAGGGGGCGGGGCAGTGGCGCAGTATTTT. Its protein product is CASSSPGGGAVAQYF.